Below, one TCR beta chain is given with its context. What it recognizes is unknown. Being one base from a much bigger clone, this may be a read error. This entry comes from a study of beta chain features in type 1 diabetes. The isolated RNA, all of it, was reverse transcribed, so expressed TCRB transcripts were what got sequenced. An average of roughly 4 million reads was obtained for naive, central memory and regulatory T cell samples. Clones were read by immunoSEQ multiplex PCR, and TCRdb kept only the in-frame ones, dropping some. The sample shows more than 300,000 clones, 8% of them seen only once. Regarding the study as a whole: Shorter templates may be favored by PCR, equally so in patients and controls.

Trimming left V 0 bases short and J 2 bases short, with 5 bases between. This CDR3 is built from 13 residues. The germline V gene has CDR1 SGHTA and CDR2 FQGNSA. The specimen was central memory CD4+ T cells from blood. This clonotype was obtained from a woman between 18 and 29 years old in good health. The chain links TRBV7-2 to TRBJ2-7; D unclear. The CDR3 protein is CASSLAGTYEQYF. The CDR3 nucleotides are TGTGCCAGCAGCTTAGCGGGAACCTACGAGCAGTACTTC.